This TCR beta chain came from a study of T cells after yellow fever vaccination. Across the whole study: Those fractions that held only low numbers of cells were prepared using the SMART-Seq v4 Ultra Low Input RNA kit. General study results and limits: Post-booster reappearance was seen for most primary-vaccination clones (roughly 97% CD4, 80% to 90% CD8). A limited proportion of clonotypes was detected within both the CD4 and CD8 compartments.

A single record per CDR3 protein comes from TCRdb applying MiXCR to the 5' RACE reads. The sample lists approximately 550,000 distinct CDR3 sequences, around an eighth occurring once. The germline CDR1 and CDR2 sequences are SEHNR and FQNEAQ (reference sequence). This CDR3 has 15 amino acids. About this clonotype: What it recognizes is unknown. Mismatch with germline at one junction end may stem from a read error.

This chain joins TRBV7-9 and TRBJ2-7; TRBD2 aligns across 10 bases. Source: PBMCs, taken on the day of the yellow fever booster vaccination. The receptor's source is a man between 25 and 39 years old who received the YFV17D yellow fever vaccine. The CDR3 nucleotides read TGTGCTAGCATCGATAGCGGGAGGCTCTCCTACGAGCAGTACTTC. Translating gives CASIDSGRLSYEQYF.